The next 9 T cell receptor beta chains were all read from a single sample in a study of blood T cell repertoires in COVID-19. Generated by immunoSEQ multiplex PCR, the TCRdb table keeps only in-frame clones and is missing some. Of 260,000 or so clones listed, 65% to 85% are singletons. Sequencing was carried out using peripheral blood. These receptors were collected from an elderly man with acute or convalescent COVID-19.

The chain links TRBV6-5 to TRBJ1-2, with 7 bases identical to TRBD1. Germline V gene data show CDR1 as MNHEY and CDR2 as SVGAGI. The CDR3 is made up of 13 amino acids. Germline trimming cut 2 bases from V and 8 bases from J; bases unmatched to any gene: 5. CDR3 coding DNA: TGTGCCAGCAGTTACCGACAGGGAGGCGGCTACACCTTC. It encodes CASSYRQGGGYTF.

This clone has only a few counts. The chain couples TRBV2 to TRBJ2-7; D is possibly TRBD1 (5 bases). V was pared by 6 bases and J by 9 bases, with 12 bases between. The CDR3 contains 11 residues. CDR1 and CDR2 from the germline V gene are SNHLY and FYNNEI. The CDR3 region has the DNA TGTGCCAGCAGCACAGGCACTGGGCAGTACTTC. Amino acid sequence: CASSTGTGQYF. Full variable domain (outside the CDR3, taken from reference TRBV2 and TRBJ2-7): EPEVTQTPSHQVTQMGQEVILRCVPISNHLYFYWYRQILGQKVEFLVSFYNNEISEKSEIFDDQFSVERPDGSNFTLKIRSTKLEDSAMYFCASSTGTGQYFGPGTRLTVT.

V and J are TRBV7-2 and TRBJ2-7; D is possibly TRBD1 (6 bases). Trimming cost V 5 bases and J 3 bases, with 14 bases left between them. This CDR3 comprises 14 residues. The germline V gene has CDR1 SGHTA and CDR2 FQGNSA. The CDR3 nucleotides read TGTGCCAGCAGCCCCCCACCAGGGGACTACGAGCAGTACTTC. It yields the protein CASSPPPGDYEQYF.

The chain employs TRBV21-1 and TRBJ1-1; the table's D call of TRBD1 was not tested on the DNA. TRBV21-1 is a known pseudogene. The CDR3 runs 18 residues. DNA for the CDR3: TGTGCCAGCAGCCGCGGTGAAGGTCAGGGGGCCGGGAACACTGAAGCTTTCTTT. Amino acid sequence: CASSRGEGQGAGNTEAFF.

The gene calls are TRBV5-1 and TRBJ2-5; the D is unclear. The CDR3 spans 13 residues. V lost 4 bases to trimming and J lost 4 bases, with 11 bases between them. Looked up from germline, CDR1 is SGHRS and CDR2 is YFSETQ. The CDR3 loop reads CASSRAGGETQYF. CDR3 sequence (DNA): TGCGCCAGCAGCCGCGCAGGTGGAGAGACCCAGTACTTC.

The V gene is TRBV6-4, the J gene TRBJ2-2; TRBD1 might be the D (6 bases). This CDR3 has 16 amino acids. Per the germline V gene, CDR1 is MRHNA and CDR2 is SNTAGT. The germline V and J ends were trimmed by 4 bases and 0 bases, with 12 bases remaining between them. CDR3 sequence reads: CASSVGTIANTGELFF. CDR3 sequence (DNA): TGTGCCAGCAGTGTCGGGACAATTGCGAACACCGGGGAGCTGTTTTTT.

J is TRBJ1-6 and V is TRBV28; no clear D. The V gene's germline CDR1 is MDHEN and CDR2 SYDVKM. The CDR3 runs 16 residues. Deletions cut 10 bases from V and 0 bases from J, with 16 bases between. This CDR3 is CATSRFRSSYNSPLHF. The CDR3 DNA is TGTGCCACTTCAAGGTTTAGGAGCTCCTATAATTCACCCCTCCACTTT.

This chain connects TRBV25-1 to TRBJ2-1; 13 bases map to TRBD2. Germline CDR1 and CDR2: MGHDK and SYGVNS. The CDR3 has 14 residues. V shed 4 bases, J shed 8 bases, and the junction held 2 bases outside the gene matches. CDR3 bases: TGTGCCAGCAGTGGACTAGCGGGGGGCCATGAGCAGTTCTTC. Residues: CASSGLAGGHEQFF.

This chain uses TRBV7-3 with TRBJ2-1; 10 positions agree with TRBD2. CDR3 size: 14 residues. The germline V gene has CDR1 SGHTA and CDR2 FQGTGA. V was pared by 5 bases and J by 9 bases, with 7 bases of the junction left unmatched. The CDR3 bases are TGTGCCAGCAGCCCGGGGCTAGCGGGAGTTGAGCAGTTCTTC. This encodes CASSPGLAGVEQFF.